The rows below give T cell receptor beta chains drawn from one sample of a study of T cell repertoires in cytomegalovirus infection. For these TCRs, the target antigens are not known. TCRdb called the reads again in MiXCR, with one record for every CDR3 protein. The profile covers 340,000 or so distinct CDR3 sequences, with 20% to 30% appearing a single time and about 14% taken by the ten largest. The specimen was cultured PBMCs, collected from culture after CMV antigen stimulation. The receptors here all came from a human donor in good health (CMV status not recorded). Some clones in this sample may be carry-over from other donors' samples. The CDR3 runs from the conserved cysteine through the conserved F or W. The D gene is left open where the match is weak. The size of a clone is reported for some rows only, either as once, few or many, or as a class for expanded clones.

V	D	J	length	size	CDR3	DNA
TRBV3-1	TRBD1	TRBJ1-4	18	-	CASSQLGQGLATNEKLFF	TGTGCCAGCAGCCAGCTGGGACAGGGACTTGCAACTAATGAAAAACTGTTTTTT
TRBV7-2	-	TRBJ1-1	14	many	CASTKGSGRTEAFF	TGTGCCAGCACCAAAGGAAGTGGGCGAACTGAAGCTTTCTTT
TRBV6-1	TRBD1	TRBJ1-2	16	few	CASSAGTGGGGYGYTF	TGTGCCAGCAGTGCCGGGACAGGGGGCGGCGGCTATGGCTACACCTTC
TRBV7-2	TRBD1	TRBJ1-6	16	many	CASSLATWQGGSPLHF	TGTGCCAGCAGCTTAGCAACATGGCAGGGGGGTTCACCCCTCCACTTT
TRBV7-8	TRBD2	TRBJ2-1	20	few	CASSFRTSGTKYFPYNEQFF	TGTGCCAGCAGCTTCCGGACTAGCGGGACGAAATACTTTCCATACAATGAGCAGTTCTTC
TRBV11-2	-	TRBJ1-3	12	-	CASSLGGDTIYF	TGTGCCAGCAGCTTAGGGGGGGACACCATATATTTT
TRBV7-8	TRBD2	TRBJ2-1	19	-	CASSEDRTSGRARDNEQFF	TGTGCCAGCAGCGAAGACCGGACTAGCGGGAGGGCTCGGGACAATGAGCAGTTCTTC
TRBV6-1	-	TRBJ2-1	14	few	CASSARGGGNEQFF	TGTGCCAGCAGTGCCAGGGGGGGAGGAAATGAGCAGTTCTTC
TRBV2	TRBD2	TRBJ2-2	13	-	CASLTGLGGELFF	TGTGCCAGCCTAACGGGACTAGGCGGGGAGCTGTTTTTT
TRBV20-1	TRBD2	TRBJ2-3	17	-	CSARDLYSGRDGDTQYF	TGCAGTGCTAGAGATCTGTACAGCGGGAGGGACGGGGATACGCAGTATTTT
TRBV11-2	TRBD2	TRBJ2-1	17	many	CASSLRLSAGGYNEQFF	TGTGCCAGCAGCTTACGCCTCAGTGCGGGAGGGTACAATGAGCAGTTCTTC
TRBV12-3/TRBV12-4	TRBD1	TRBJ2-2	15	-	CASSLGGGLTGELFF	TGTGCCAGCAGTTTAGGAGGGGGCCTCACCGGGGAGCTGTTTTTT
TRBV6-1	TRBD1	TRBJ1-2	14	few	CASSEMGQGYGYTF	TGTGCCAGCAGTGAAATGGGACAGGGATATGGCTACACCTTC
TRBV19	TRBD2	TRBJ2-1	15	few	CASTAHRGVGVEQFF	TGTGCCAGTACCGCCCACCGGGGGGTGGGGGTTGAGCAGTTCTTC
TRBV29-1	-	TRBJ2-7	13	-	CSVNRRGSYEQYF	TGCAGCGTCAACCGCAGGGGCTCCTACGAGCAGTACTTC
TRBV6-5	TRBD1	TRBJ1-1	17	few	CASSPEGTGYFRSGAFF	TGTGCCAGCAGCCCAGAGGGGACAGGGTATTTTCGGAGTGGAGCTTTCTTT
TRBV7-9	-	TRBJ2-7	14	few	CASSPLGSSYEQYF	TGTGCCAGCAGCCCGTTAGGGTCCTCCTACGAGCAGTACTTC
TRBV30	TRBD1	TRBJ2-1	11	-	CAWQGAIEQFF	TGTGCCTGGCAGGGGGCGATTGAGCAGTTCTTC
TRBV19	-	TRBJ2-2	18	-	CASTVPDRRSGNTGELFF	TGTGCCAGTACCGTACCCGACCGGCGTTCGGGGAACACCGGGGAGCTGTTTTTT
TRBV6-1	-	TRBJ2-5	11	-	CASSEVGAQYF	TGTGCCAGCAGTGAAGTGGGGGCCCAGTACTTC
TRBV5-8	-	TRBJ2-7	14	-	CASSLGGRLSEQYF	TGTGCCAGCAGCTTGGGGGGGCGGCTCTCCGAGCAGTACTTC
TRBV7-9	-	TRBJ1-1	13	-	CASSLEDGIGAFF	TGTGCCAGCAGCTTAGAGGATGGTATCGGAGCTTTCTTT
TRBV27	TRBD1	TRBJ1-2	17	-	CASSFTMRDRGNYGYTF	TGTGCCAGCAGTTTTACAATGCGGGACAGGGGGAACTATGGCTACACCTTC
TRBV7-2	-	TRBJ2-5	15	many	CASSLDGSRRETQYF	TGTGCCAGCAGCTTAGACGGGAGTAGAAGAGAGACCCAGTACTTC
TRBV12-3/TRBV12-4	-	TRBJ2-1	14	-	CASSLVETAVEQFF	TGTGCCAGCAGTTTAGTTGAGACGGCGGTTGAGCAGTTCTTC
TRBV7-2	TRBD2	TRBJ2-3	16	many	CASSRGGGGPGDTQYF	TGTGCCAGCAGCCGGGGGGGGGGAGGGCCGGGAGATACGCAGTATTTT
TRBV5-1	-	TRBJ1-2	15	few	CASSFTPGEVYGYTF	TGCGCCAGCAGCTTTACCCCCGGGGAGGTCTATGGCTACACCTTC
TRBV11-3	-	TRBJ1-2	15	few	CASSFLPSGRDGYTF	TGTGCCAGCAGCTTTTTGCCGTCAGGGAGGGATGGCTACACCTTC
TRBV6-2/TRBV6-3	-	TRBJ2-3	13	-	CASSYRETDTQYF	TGTGCCAGCAGTTACAGGGAGACAGATACGCAGTATTTT
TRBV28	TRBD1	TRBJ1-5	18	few	CASSPGTGSAHSNQPQHF	TGTGCCAGCAGTCCCGGGACAGGATCGGCCCATAGCAATCAGCCCCAGCATTTT
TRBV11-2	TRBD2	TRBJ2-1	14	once	CASSLNGGSYEQFF	TGTGCCAGCAGCTTAAACGGCGGGAGCTATGAGCAGTTCTTC
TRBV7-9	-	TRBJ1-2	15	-	CASSLVARGNYGYTF	TGTGCCAGCAGCTTAGTCGCCAGGGGCAACTATGGCTACACCTTC
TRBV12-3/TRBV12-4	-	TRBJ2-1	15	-	CASSFLGLLGNEQFF	TGTGCCAGCAGTTTTCTTGGCCTCCTGGGGAATGAGCAGTTCTTC
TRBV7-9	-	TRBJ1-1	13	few	CASSPGGDTEAFF	TGTGCCAGCAGCCCGGGAGGGGACACTGAAGCTTTCTTT
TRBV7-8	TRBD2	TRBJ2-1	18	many	CASSLGTSGPSSYNEQFF	TGTGCCAGCAGCTTAGGCACTAGCGGGCCCTCCTCCTACAATGAGCAGTTCTTC
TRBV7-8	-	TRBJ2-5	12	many	CASSLGGQTQYF	TGTGCCAGCAGCTTAGGGGGGCAGACCCAGTACTTC
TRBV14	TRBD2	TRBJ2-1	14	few	CASSHLAGSNEQFF	TGTGCCAGCAGCCACCTAGCGGGAAGCAATGAGCAGTTCTTC
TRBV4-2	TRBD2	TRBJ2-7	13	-	CASSQVTSAKQYF	TGTGCCAGCAGCCAAGTGACTAGCGCTAAGCAGTACTTC
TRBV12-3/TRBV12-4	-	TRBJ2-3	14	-	CASSNSGGTDTQYF	TGTGCCAGCAGTAATTCAGGGGGCACAGATACGCAGTATTTT
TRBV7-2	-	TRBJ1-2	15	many	CASTSKANGVYGYTF	TGTGCCAGCACCTCGAAGGCCAATGGAGTCTATGGCTACACCTTC
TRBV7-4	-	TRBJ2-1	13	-	CASSLGSPGDQFF	TGTGCCAGCAGCTTGGGATCCCCGGGGGACCAGTTCTTC
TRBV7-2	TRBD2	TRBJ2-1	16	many	CASSRRLASLRNEQFF	TGTGCCAGCAGCCGCCGACTAGCATCTCTGCGGAATGAGCAGTTCTTC
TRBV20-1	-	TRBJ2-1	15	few	CSARAGRASYNEQFF	TGCAGTGCTAGGGCCGGACGGGCGTCCTACAATGAGCAGTTCTTC
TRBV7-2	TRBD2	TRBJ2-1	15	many	CASSLEGTTYNEQFF	TGTGCCAGCAGCTTAGAAGGGACTACTTACAATGAGCAGTTCTTC
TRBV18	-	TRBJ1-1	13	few	CASSPRGATEAFF	TGTGCCAGCTCACCACGAGGGGCCACTGAAGCTTTCTTT
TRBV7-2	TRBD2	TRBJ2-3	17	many	CASSLEPAGGPVDTQYF	TGTGCCAGCAGCTTAGAACCAGCGGGAGGGCCTGTTGATACGCAGTATTTT
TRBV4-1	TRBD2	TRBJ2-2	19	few	CASSQLIPASGSGTGELFF	TGCGCCAGCAGCCAACTCATCCCCGCTAGCGGGAGTGGTACCGGGGAGCTGTTTTTT
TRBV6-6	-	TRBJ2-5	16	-	CASSYSAGNHQETQYF	TGTGCCAGCAGTTACTCTGCGGGAAACCACCAAGAGACCCAGTACTTC
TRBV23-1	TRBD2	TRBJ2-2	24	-	CASSPHDRGICFTSGRSNTGELFF	TGCGCCAGCAGTCCCCACGACAGGGGAATTTGCTTTACTAGCGGGAGGTCGAACACCGGGGAGCTGTTTTTT
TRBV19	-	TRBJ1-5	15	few	CASSIYPWGNQPQHF	TGTGCCAGTAGTATATATCCCTGGGGGAATCAGCCCCAGCATTTT
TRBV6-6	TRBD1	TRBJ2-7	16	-	CASSYSRDRGPGEQYF	TGTGCCAGCAGTTACTCGAGGGACAGGGGGCCGGGCGAGCAGTACTTC
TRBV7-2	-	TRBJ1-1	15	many	CASSRGGARYSEAFF	TGTGCCAGCAGCCGAGGGGGGGCGCGTTATAGTGAAGCTTTCTTT
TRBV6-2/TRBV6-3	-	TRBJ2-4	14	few	CASSYPFPKNIQYF	TGTGCCAGCAGTTACCCGTTCCCCAAAAACATTCAGTACTTC
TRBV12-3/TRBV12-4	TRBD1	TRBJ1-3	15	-	CASSPTGAGGNTIYF	TGTGCCAGCAGCCCGACAGGGGCCGGAGGAAACACCATATATTTT
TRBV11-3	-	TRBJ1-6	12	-	CASRGPNSPLHF	TGTGCCAGCAGGGGGCCTAATTCACCCCTCCACTTT
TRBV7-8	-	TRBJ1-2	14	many	CASSPGSGIYGYTF	TGTGCCAGCAGCCCCGGCAGTGGGATTTATGGCTACACCTTC
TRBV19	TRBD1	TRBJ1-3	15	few	CASTEGQHSGNTIYF	TGTGCCAGTACCGAGGGACAGCACTCTGGAAACACCATATATTTT